This is a list of T cell receptor beta chains from one sample in a study of shared clonotypes between healthy human individuals. Some clones are missing from TCRdb's copy, which holds only in-frame ones; the method was immunoSEQ multiplex PCR. Altogether 300,000 to 400,000 clones are present, around 67% being singletons, with the ten largest covering more than 9%. Sequencing used memory CD4+ T cells sorted from blood. All receptors come from a young man in good health. Both conserved end residues are part of each CDR3. Fields, in order: J gene, D gene, V gene, CDR3 protein. A D gene is named only where the DNA matches it firmly.

>TRBJ2-1|NA|TRBV29-1
CSGQINEQFF
>TRBJ2-7|TRBD1|TRBV4-1
CASSQDPGTGVYEQYF
>TRBJ1-2|TRBD1|TRBV5-1
CASSTRQGGNYGYTF
>TRBJ2-5|NA|TRBV20-1
CSAGPPSTQYF
>TRBJ1-2|NA|TRBV5-8
CASSLAGRGGYTF
>TRBJ1-3|NA|TRBV10-2
CASSESLRTTIYF
>TRBJ1-2|NA|TRBV12-5
CASATGLYGYTF
>TRBJ2-7|NA|TRBV7-2
CASSLTIYEQYF
>TRBJ2-5|NA|TRBV7-8
CASSFGNGFQETQYF
>TRBJ1-2|NA|TRBV7-2
CASSLAPLRGAANYGYTF
>TRBJ1-2|NA|TRBV9
CASSADLRRGYTF
>TRBJ2-3|NA|TRBV7-9
CASSLGTFTDTQYF
>TRBJ2-7|NA|TRBV5-4
CASSQGGAGYEQYF
>TRBJ2-1|TRBD2|TRBV7-2
CASSPPSGRANNEQFF
>TRBJ2-6|NA|TRBV11-2
CASSLAASSSGANVLTF
>TRBJ2-4|NA|TRBV11-2
CASSALRDTKNIQYF
>TRBJ2-7|NA|TRBV5-4
CASSPPGGGQYF
>TRBJ2-2|TRBD1|TRBV11-2
CASSRVRGGPGGGELFF
>TRBJ2-5|NA|TRBV5-1
CASSLDAPETQYF
>TRBJ2-2|TRBD1|TRBV2
CASGGQTYTGELFF
>TRBJ1-4|TRBD1|TRBV6-5
CASSSLTGATNEKLFF
>TRBJ2-2|NA|TRBV18
CASSPTRGELFF
>TRBJ2-1|TRBD1|TRBV5-8
CASSLIRGEQFF
>TRBJ1-1|NA|TRBV21-1
CASNPGQGQVTEAFF
>TRBJ2-5|TRBD2|TRBV5-6
CASSSIGLAGGETQYF